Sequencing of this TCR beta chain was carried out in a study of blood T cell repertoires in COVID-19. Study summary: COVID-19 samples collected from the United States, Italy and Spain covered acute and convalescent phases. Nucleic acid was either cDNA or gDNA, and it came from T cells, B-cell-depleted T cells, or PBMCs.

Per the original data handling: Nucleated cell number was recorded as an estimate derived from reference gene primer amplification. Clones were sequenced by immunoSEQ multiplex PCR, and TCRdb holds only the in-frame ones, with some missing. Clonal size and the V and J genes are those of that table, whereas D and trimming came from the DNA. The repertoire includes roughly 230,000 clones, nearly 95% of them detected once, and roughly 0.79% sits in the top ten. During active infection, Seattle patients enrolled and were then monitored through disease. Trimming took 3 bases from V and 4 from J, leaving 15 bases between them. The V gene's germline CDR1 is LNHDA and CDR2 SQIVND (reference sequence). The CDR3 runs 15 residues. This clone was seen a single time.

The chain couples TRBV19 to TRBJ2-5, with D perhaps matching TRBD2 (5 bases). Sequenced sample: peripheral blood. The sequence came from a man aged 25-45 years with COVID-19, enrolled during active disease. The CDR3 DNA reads TGTGCCAGTAGTATGACCCCCTCGGGGTCAGAGACCCAGTACTTC. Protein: CASSMTPSGSETQYF.